This TCR beta chain was sequenced during a study of PD-L1 blockade in urothelial cancer. Study in general: The number of prior chemotherapy regimens per patient was 0 to 3. Reported median T cell count for blood samples was roughly 140,000. Treatment start was followed by blood analysis at 3 weeks (second dose) and again at 6 weeks.

Patients in the study were battling locally advanced or metastatic urothelial carcinoma. This CDR3 contains 16 residues. V lost 3 bases to trimming and J lost 7 bases; unmatched junction nucleotides: 6. The V gene's germline CDR1 is SGDLS and CDR2 YYNGEE. The protocol was immunoSEQ multiplex PCR, while the TCRdb copy is restricted to in-frame clones and leaves out a portion. The sample lists around 56,000 clones, 85% to 90% occurring once. This specimen was PBMCs, taken around atezolizumab (anti-PD-L1) treatment. V gene TRBV9 combines with J gene TRBJ2-3, with 15 bases identical to TRBD2. This clonotype was obtained from a man aged 45-65 years with urothelial cancer. This CDR3 is CASSEGTSGRFYTQYF. CDR3 DNA sequence: TGTGCCAGCAGCGAGGGGACTAGCGGGAGGTTCTATACGCAGTATTTT.